Each of the 10 T cell receptor beta chains below was sequenced from the same sample in a study of PD-1 blockade in classical Hodgkin lymphoma. Each patient experienced a relapse that followed autologous stem cell transplantation, and brentuximab vedotin exposure varied. The assay was immunoSEQ multiplex PCR, and TCRdb's table has in-frame clones only and misses some. The repertoire includes 57,000 or so clones, around 89% of them detected once, and under 15% sits in the top ten. The input for sequencing was peripheral blood mononuclear cells (PBMCs), taken at baseline. These receptors all stem from a human donor with classical Hodgkin lymphoma.

This chain connects TRBV6-5 to TRBJ1-6; D not certain. With 0 bases removed from V and 8 bases from J, the gap between germline ends came to 5 bases. This CDR3 is 13 amino acids long. The germline gives CDR1 MNHEY, CDR2 SVGAGI. The CDR3, as DNA: TGTGCCAGCAGTTACTCAGCGTATTCACCCCTCCACTTT. Its protein is CASSYSAYSPLHF.

CDR3 region: CASSQNRAYNSPLHF. In nucleotides, the CDR3 is TGTGCCAGCAGCCAAAACAGGGCCTATAATTCACCCCTCCACTTT. The rearrangement joins TRBV4-2 to TRBJ1-6; a possible D gene is TRBD1 (6 bases). The CDR3 is 15 residues long. The V and J ends lost 2 bases and 2 bases respectively, with 7 bases between them. Germline CDR1 is LGHNA and CDR2 is YNFKEQ.

The rearrangement links TRBV7-9 to TRBJ2-3; D gene unclear. This CDR3 comprises 14 residues. The ends were cut back, 5 bases at V and 0 bases at J, with 9 bases in the middle. Per the germline V gene, CDR1 is SEHNR and CDR2 is FQNEAQ (reference sequence). CDR3 nucleotide sequence: TGTGCCAGCAGCGGAGAGTCGAGCACAGATACGCAGTATTTT. Amino acids: CASSGESSTDTQYF.

The chain employs TRBV19 and TRBJ2-7; 9 bases are a match to TRBD2. This CDR3 comprises 16 residues. Trimming removed 5 bases from V and 1 base from J; junction bases left unmatched: 9. Germline lookup yields CDR1 LNHDA and CDR2 SQIVND (reference sequence). DNA for the CDR3: TGTGCCAGTAGTTCGCGAGGAGCGGGGGGTTCCTACGAGCAGTACTTC. It codes for CASSSRGAGGSYEQYF.

This clone was seen more than once but under ten times. V gene TRBV6-5 combines with J gene TRBJ2-7; 9 bases match TRBD1. This CDR3 is 15 amino acids long. The V gene's germline CDR1 is MNHEY and CDR2 SVGAGI. The J segment lost 0 bases and the V segment lost 4 bases, leaving 4 bases of the junction unmatched. In nucleotides, the CDR3 is TGTGCCAGCAGTTCCGGGACAGGGATCTCCTACGAGCAGTACTTC. It specifies CASSSGTGISYEQYF.

This clone is a singleton in its sample. The genes are TRBV21-1 and TRBJ1-4. TRBV21-1 is a pseudogene locus. This CDR3 region has 20 residues. The CDR3 sequence: CASTSMVGGAGAGTNEKLFF. CDR3 DNA sequence: TGTGCCAGCACCTCCATGGTGGGGGGCGCGGGGGCTGGGACTAATGAAAAACTGTTTTTT.

The chain carries TRBV28 and TRBJ2-7; D gene unclear. The CDR3 loop spans 16 amino acids. Germline V gives CDR1 MDHEN, CDR2 SYDVKM. V was pared by 2 bases and J by 2 bases, with 16 bases between. The CDR3 DNA follows: TGTGCCAGCAGTTTAGATCAATCAATCATTGCCTACGAGCAGTACTTC. Translation: CASSLDQSIIAYEQYF.

The V and J genes are TRBV2 and TRBJ2-7, with 9 bases lining up with TRBD2. Trimming removed 5 bases from V and 6 bases from J; junction bases left unmatched: 8. This CDR3 comprises 14 residues. Germline CDR1 is SNHLY and CDR2 is FYNNEI. CDR3 bases: TGTGCCAGCAGTTCGGGACTAGCTAAGGGCGAGCAGTACTTC. Protein product: CASSSGLAKGEQYF.

This sequence joins TRBV30 and TRBJ1-4; tentatively, D is TRBD1 (5 bases). V dropped 1 base and J dropped 9 bases, with 12 bases sitting between them. CDR3 length: 13 amino acids. Germline V gives CDR1 GTSNPN, CDR2 SVGIG (reference sequence). This CDR3 reads CAWSAVAGQKLFF. The CDR3 DNA reads TGTGCCTGGAGTGCGGTCGCGGGGCAAAAACTGTTTTTT. The full variable domain, with the rest looked up from reference TRBV30 and TRBJ1-4, is SQTIHQWPATLVQPVGSPLSLECTVEGTSNPNLYWYRQAAGRGLQLLFYSVGIGQISSEVPQNLSASRPQDRQFILSSKKLLLSDSGFYLCAWSAVAGQKLFFGSGTQLSVL.

Only a few counts were recorded for this clone. This chain uses TRBV27 with TRBJ1-5; D not resolved. The CDR3 has 11 amino acids. Trimming removed 5 bases from V and 4 bases from J, with 3 bases in between. Germline CDR1 MNHEY, CDR2 SMNVEV (reference sequence). The CDR3 protein is CASSTNQPQHF. For the CDR3, the DNA is TGTGCCAGCAGTACAAATCAGCCCCAGCATTTT.